In this sample, the clone carrying this T cell receptor (beta chain) turned up many times. Its target is not known. V lost 5 bases and J lost 4; bases outside the gene matches: 5. The CDR3 consists of 16 residues. Germline CDR1 is MNHNS and CDR2 is SASEGT. The data are from a study of response to subunit inactivated influenza vaccine. Findings and caveats of the study: Each seasonal influenza vaccination recruits few new T cells, the authors suggested.

TCRdb reanalysed the RT-PCR reads using MiXCR and keeps one entry per CDR3 protein. This table has 650,000 or so distinct CDR3 sequences, less than 15% appearing once. This TCR was recovered from a man between 50 and 59 years old who received an inactivated influenza vaccine. The sequencing here drew on PBMCs from blood, taken 14 to 15 days before vaccination. The V gene is TRBV6-1, the J gene TRBJ2-3, with 14 bases matching TRBD2. The CDR3 here is CASSREGLAGADTQYF. CDR3 bases: TGTGCCAGCAGTCGAGAGGGACTAGCGGGAGCAGATACGCAGTATTTT.